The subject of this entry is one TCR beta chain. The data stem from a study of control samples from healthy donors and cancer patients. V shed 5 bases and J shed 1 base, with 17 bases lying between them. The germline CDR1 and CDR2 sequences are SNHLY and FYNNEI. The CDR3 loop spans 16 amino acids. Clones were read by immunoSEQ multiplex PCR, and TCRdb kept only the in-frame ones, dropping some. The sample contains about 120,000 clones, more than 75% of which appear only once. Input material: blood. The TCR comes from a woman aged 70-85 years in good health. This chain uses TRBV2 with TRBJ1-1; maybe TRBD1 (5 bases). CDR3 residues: CASSIEAGVPNTEAFF. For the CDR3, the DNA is TGTGCCAGCAGTATCGAAGCGGGGGTCCCGAACACTGAAGCTTTCTTT.